This T cell receptor beta chain was recovered during a study of blood T cells in healthy people across ages. Together with a sample-barcoded 5' primer, a J-beta primer mix was included in a second PCR lasting about 6 to 12 cycles. The template-switch adaptor, which had 12 random nucleotides, put a tag on each cDNA molecule. TCRdb called the 5' RACE reads again in MiXCR, with one record for every CDR3 protein. The sample lists 700,000 to 950,000 distinct CDR3 sequences; roughly 64% were seen once. Trimming removed 4 bases from V and 3 bases from J, with 13 bases in between. The CDR3 loop spans 14 amino acids. Germline lookup yields CDR1 MNHNS and CDR2 SASEGT.

The chain carries TRBV6-1 and TRBJ2-7; D is perhaps TRBD1 (5 bases). The sequenced sample was blood. The sequence derives from a young man in good health. Written as DNA, the CDR3 is TGTGCCAGCAGTGCGAGCCAGGGTTACTACGAGCAGTACTTC. Translating it yields CASSASQGYYEQYF.